This T cell receptor (beta chain) was observed in a study of chemoradiotherapy in HPV16-positive cancers. Study-wide context: A couple of HPV16-positive patients' cells yielded candidate HPV-specific clones and common motifs. Study conclusions and caveats: Non-HPV-specific T cells did not expand in tumors during treatment, whereas candidate HPV-specific clones and E7-related motifs did.

Samples were taken several times over chemoradiotherapy. In this sample, this clone turned up a few times. Its specificity is not known. Germline V gene data show CDR1 as SEHNR and CDR2 as FQNEAQ (reference sequence). The CDR3 totals 13 residues. V was trimmed by 2 bases and J by 4 bases, leaving 8 bases between them. The method was immunoSEQ multiplex PCR; TCRdb's version includes in-frame clones alone and lacks a portion of them. The sample carries under 15,000 clones, 70% to 80% recorded once. The biological material was taken from a patient who underwent chemoradiotherapy. The clonotype was recovered from a human donor with HPV-associated anogenital cancer. The chain is built from TRBV7-9 and TRBJ1-1, with D unresolved. CDR3 sequence (DNA): TGTGCCAGCAGCTTATTAATGGCCACTGAAGCTTTCTTT. Residues: CASSLLMATEAFF.